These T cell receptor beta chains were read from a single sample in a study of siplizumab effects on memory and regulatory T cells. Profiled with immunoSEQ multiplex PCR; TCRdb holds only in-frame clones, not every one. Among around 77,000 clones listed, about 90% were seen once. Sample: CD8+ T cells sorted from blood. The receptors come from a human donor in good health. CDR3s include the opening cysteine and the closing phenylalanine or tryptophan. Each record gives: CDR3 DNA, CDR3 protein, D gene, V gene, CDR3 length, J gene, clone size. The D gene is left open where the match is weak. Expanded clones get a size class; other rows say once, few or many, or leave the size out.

CDR3nt: TGTGCCAGTAGTCTCGGACGGAGAAGCTCCTACAATGAGCAGTTCTTC
CDR3aa: CASSLGRRSSYNEQFF
d_gene: .
v_gene: TRBV19
len: 16
j_gene: TRBJ2-1
abundance: .

CDR3nt: TGTGCCAGCAGCCCCCCCGGGGTTTGGGATACGCAGTATTTT
CDR3aa: CASSPPGVWDTQYF
d_gene: .
v_gene: TRBV11-3
len: 14
j_gene: TRBJ2-3
abundance: once

CDR3nt: TGCAGTGCTAGAGATGAGAGTGAGCAGTTCTTC
CDR3aa: CSARDESEQFF
d_gene: .
v_gene: TRBV20-1
len: 11
j_gene: TRBJ2-1
abundance: .

CDR3nt: TGTGCCAGCAGCTCAAGAGACTACTTTCGGGAAGCTTTCTTT
CDR3aa: CASSSRDYFREAFF
d_gene: .
v_gene: TRBV7-9
len: 14
j_gene: TRBJ1-1
abundance: .

CDR3nt: TGTGCCATCAGGATGGGAGATGCGGTTTTGGAGCAGTACTTC
CDR3aa: CAIRMGDAVLEQYF
d_gene: .
v_gene: TRBV10-3
len: 14
j_gene: TRBJ2-7
abundance: once

CDR3nt: TGTGCCAGCAGCACCTATAGCGGGGAAATTGCAGATACGCAGTATTTT
CDR3aa: CASSTYSGEIADTQYF
d_gene: TRBD2
v_gene: TRBV11-3
len: 16
j_gene: TRBJ2-3
abundance: .

CDR3nt: TGTGCCAGCAGCTTCGGACAGGGAGATTACGAGCAGTACTTC
CDR3aa: CASSFGQGDYEQYF
d_gene: TRBD1
v_gene: TRBV5-5
len: 14
j_gene: TRBJ2-7
abundance: .

CDR3nt: TGTGCCAGCAGTGAACCGCCCGACAGGGGTCAGCCCCAGCATTTT
CDR3aa: CASSEPPDRGQPQHF
d_gene: TRBD1
v_gene: TRBV6-1
len: 15
j_gene: TRBJ1-5
abundance: .

CDR3nt: TGCAGCGTTGAAGAGGGCCGGGGACTAGCAGGTGAGCAGTTCTTC
CDR3aa: CSVEEGRGLAGEQFF
d_gene: TRBD2
v_gene: TRBV29-1
len: 15
j_gene: TRBJ2-1
abundance: .

CDR3nt: TGCAGCGCGACTAGCGGACCCTACGAGCAGTACTTC
CDR3aa: CSATSGPYEQYF
d_gene: TRBD2
v_gene: TRBV29-1
len: 12
j_gene: TRBJ2-7
abundance: .

CDR3nt: TGTGCCAGCAGTTTAAGGGCAGAATATTCACCCCTCCACTTT
CDR3aa: CASSLRAEYSPLHF
d_gene: .
v_gene: TRBV27
len: 14
j_gene: TRBJ1-6
abundance: .

CDR3nt: TGCGCCAGCAGCTGGGACGGAGGCCGAAACACCATATATTTT
CDR3aa: CASSWDGGRNTIYF
d_gene: .
v_gene: TRBV5-1
len: 14
j_gene: TRBJ1-3
abundance: .

CDR3nt: TGTGCCAGCAGTTTATACTGGCTAGCGGGGGCCGTGCCAAGAGGCAATGAGCAGTTCTTC
CDR3aa: CASSLYWLAGAVPRGNEQFF
d_gene: TRBD2
v_gene: TRBV27
len: 20
j_gene: TRBJ2-1
abundance: .

CDR3nt: TGTGCCACCCGAAGAGGGGAAAAACTGTTTTTT
CDR3aa: CATRRGEKLFF
d_gene: .
v_gene: TRBV6-5
len: 11
j_gene: TRBJ1-4
abundance: .

CDR3nt: TGTGCCAGTAGTATAGGGACAGGGACCTACGAGCAGTACTTC
CDR3aa: CASSIGTGTYEQYF
d_gene: TRBD1
v_gene: TRBV19
len: 14
j_gene: TRBJ2-7
abundance: .

CDR3nt: TGTGCCATCAGTGGGGACAACTACAATGAGCAGTTCTTC
CDR3aa: CAISGDNYNEQFF
d_gene: .
v_gene: TRBV10-3
len: 13
j_gene: TRBJ2-1
abundance: .

CDR3nt: TGCGCCAGCAGCCAAGCCCCGGGGGGGCTAGCCTACAATGAGCAGTTCTTC
CDR3aa: CASSQAPGGLAYNEQFF
d_gene: TRBD2
v_gene: TRBV4-1
len: 17
j_gene: TRBJ2-1
abundance: .

CDR3nt: TGTGCCAGCAGCGTAGGGGACAGGTTTTTCTCCTACGAGCAGTACTTC
CDR3aa: CASSVGDRFFSYEQYF
d_gene: TRBD1
v_gene: TRBV5-6
len: 16
j_gene: TRBJ2-7
abundance: once

CDR3nt: TGTGCCAGCAGCGTGGGTACAGGACAAGAGACCCAGTACTTC
CDR3aa: CASSVGTGQETQYF
d_gene: .
v_gene: TRBV9
len: 14
j_gene: TRBJ2-5
abundance: .

CDR3nt: TGTGCCAGCAGCTTAGGTGTGTTAGGAGAAAATACGCAGTATTTT
CDR3aa: CASSLGVLGENTQYF
d_gene: .
v_gene: TRBV11-2
len: 15
j_gene: TRBJ2-3
abundance: .

CDR3nt: TGTGCCAGCAGCGACGTGATGGCAACTACCTACGAGCAGTACTTC
CDR3aa: CASSDVMATTYEQYF
d_gene: .
v_gene: TRBV11-2
len: 15
j_gene: TRBJ2-7
abundance: .

CDR3nt: TGTGCCAGCAGTGTAGAGGGACTAGCGGGGGGGCACAATGAGCAGTTCTTC
CDR3aa: CASSVEGLAGGHNEQFF
d_gene: TRBD2
v_gene: TRBV6-4
len: 17
j_gene: TRBJ2-1
abundance: .

CDR3nt: TGTGCCAGAAGCTTGGCGTGCGGATGTTCCTACGAGCAGTACTTC
CDR3aa: CARSLACGCSYEQYF
d_gene: .
v_gene: TRBV5-3
len: 15
j_gene: TRBJ2-7
abundance: .

CDR3nt: TGTGCCAGCAGCTCCCAGCCACCCCTCCACTTT
CDR3aa: CASSSQPPLHF
d_gene: .
v_gene: TRBV7-8
len: 11
j_gene: TRBJ1-6
abundance: .

CDR3nt: TGTGCCAGCAGCTTTGGGGCGAGCAATCAGCCCCAGCATTTT
CDR3aa: CASSFGASNQPQHF
d_gene: .
v_gene: TRBV5-5
len: 14
j_gene: TRBJ1-5
abundance: once

CDR3nt: TGCGCCAGCAGCTTGGGTTGGGGGGGAATGGATCAGCCCCAGCATTTT
CDR3aa: CASSLGWGGMDQPQHF
d_gene: .
v_gene: TRBV5-1
len: 16
j_gene: TRBJ1-5
abundance: .